The sequence of this T cell receptor (beta chain) was determined in a study of OX40 agonist ivuxolimab in advanced cancers. Profiled with immunoSEQ multiplex PCR; TCRdb holds only in-frame clones, not every one. The profile shows tens of thousands of clones, 65% to 85% of them singletons. Autoimmune disease history or systemic immunosuppression was exclusionary. About this clone itself: The antigen remains unidentified.

Points from the study as a whole: The study observed clonal expansion of CD4+ and CD8+ blood T cells by week 6 at 0.1 to 3.0 mg/kg. CD8+ T cells were the subset that, on average, had more expanded clones than CD4+. Certain nonresponding patients likewise had low normalized T-cell clonal expansion.

The germline V gene encodes CDR1 KGHSH and CDR2 LQKENI. V lost 5 bases and J lost 6; bases outside the gene matches: 11. This CDR3 contains 16 residues. The rearrangement uses TRBV18 and TRBJ2-7; 12 positions match TRBD1. This clonotype was sampled from an adult with an advanced solid tumor such as melanoma, head and neck, liver or kidney cancer. The source was CD4+ or CD8+ T cells sorted from blood, collected in a trial of the OX40 agonist ivuxolimab. This CDR3 is CASSSLYGTGGFEQYF. Here the CDR3 DNA reads TGTGCCAGCTCATCCCTCTATGGGACAGGGGGCTTCGAGCAGTACTTC.